Following are 23 T cell receptor beta chains from one sample sequenced in a study of blood T cells in healthy people across ages. PCR was performed a second time for about 7 to 12 cycles using a sample-barcoded 5' primer and a J-beta primer mix. Via MiXCR, TCRdb re-called the 5' RACE reads, giving one row per CDR3 protein. This table has around 850,000 distinct CDR3 sequences, roughly 40% appearing once. Sequences were obtained from blood. All receptors derive from a man aged 18 to 29 in good health.

In this sample, this clonotype turned up many times. The V and J genes are TRBV4-3 and TRBJ2-4; 8 bases line up with TRBD1. The CDR3 spans 14 residues. Germline CDR1 is LGHNA and CDR2 is YSLEER. J lost 7 bases, V lost 3 bases, and 5 bases had no gene match. This chain's CDR3 is CASSHETGANIQYF. The CDR3 DNA sequence: TGCGCCAGCAGCCACGAGACAGGGGCCAACATTCAGTACTTC.

J is TRBJ1-1 and V is TRBV10-3; D may be TRBD1 (5 bases). This CDR3 has 13 residues. Trimming stripped 6 bases from V and 0 bases from J, with 8 bases between. From germline, CDR1 is ENHRY and CDR2 SYGVKD. For the CDR3, the DNA is TGTGCCATCAGGCAGGGATTGAACACTGAAGCTTTCTTT. This gives the protein CAIRQGLNTEAFF.

The V and J genes are TRBV9 and TRBJ2-1, with D perhaps given as TRBD1 or TRBD2 (5 bases each). V lost 7 bases and J 12 bases, leaving 14 bases between the germline ends. CDR3 length: 11 amino acids. The germline V gene encodes CDR1 SGDLS and CDR2 YYNGEE. DNA of the CDR3: TGTGCCAGCTCCTCAGGGACGGTGCAGTTCTTC. As protein: CASSSGTVQFF.

In its sample, this clonotype was seen a few times. V is TRBV12-3 or TRBV12-4 and J is TRBJ2-1; D is perhaps TRBD2 (7 bases). The CDR3 totals 15 residues. Trimming left V 4 bases short and J 5 bases short, with 15 bases between. CDR3 sequence reads: CASSWAAGANNEQFF. The CDR3 DNA is TGTGCCAGCAGTTGGGCCGCGGGGGCGAACAATGAGCAGTTCTTC.

Turning to this clonotype: With a much larger clone just one base away, this may be a read error. The V and J genes are TRBV12-3 or TRBV12-4 and TRBJ1-2; a possible D gene is TRBD1 (5 bases). The germline V and J ends were trimmed by 5 bases and 2 bases, with 15 bases remaining between them. There are 15 residues in the CDR3. The CDR3 is CASSPGLGPNYGYTF. The CDR3 region has the DNA TGTGCCAGCAGTCCGGGACTGGGACCAAACTATGGCTACACCTTC.

This clonotype was seen only a few times. The chain carries TRBV30 and TRBJ2-5, with D possibly TRBD1 on 6 matching bases. The CDR3 totals 14 residues. CDR1 is GTSNPN and CDR2 is SVGIG in the germline V gene (reference sequence). The germline V and J ends were trimmed by 0 bases and 4 bases, with 12 bases remaining between them. The CDR3 DNA follows: TGTGCCTGGAGTGTACGACAGGTACCAGAGACCCAGTACTTC. This sequence encodes CAWSVRQVPETQYF.

The genes are TRBV7-9 and TRBJ2-3; 11 bases map to TRBD2. This CDR3 is 18 amino acids long. Germline trimming cut 2 bases from V and 9 bases from J; bases unmatched to any gene: 16. Germline CDR1 SEHNR, CDR2 FQNEAQ (reference sequence). The CDR3 DNA is TGTGCCAGCAGCTTACCCTACCGACTAGCGGGGCCCGTGGGGACGCAGTATTTT. Residues: CASSLPYRLAGPVGTQYF.

The chain is built from TRBV21-1 and TRBJ2-5; TRBD2, the D gene given by the table, was not confirmed from the DNA. The end of the DNA is better explained by TRBJ2-7, so the J call may be wrong. TRBV21-1 is a recognized pseudogene. There are 16 residues in the CDR3. CDR3 DNA: TGTGCCAGCAGCAAACATGTAGGCCAGGGTCCCTCCGAGCAGTACTTC. This translates into CASSKHVGQGPSEQYF.

The chain uses TRBV6-5 and TRBJ2-3; tentative D call: TRBD2 (5 bases). The V and J ends lost 2 bases and 4 bases respectively, with 7 bases between them. Germline V gives CDR1 MNHEY, CDR2 SVGAGI. CDR3 length: 13 residues. This CDR3 reads CASSYHGADTQYF. In DNA, the CDR3 is TGTGCCAGCAGTTACCACGGGGCAGATACGCAGTATTTT.

This chain connects TRBV7-9 to TRBJ2-1; 10 nucleotides match TRBD2. CDR1 and CDR2 from the germline V gene are SEHNR and FQNEAQ (reference sequence). The V and J ends lost 5 bases and 0 bases, in that order; junction bases with no gene match: 13. This CDR3 spans 19 amino acids. CDR3 sequence reads: CASSGPLAGDPSSYNEQFF. The CDR3 DNA sequence: TGTGCCAGCAGCGGACCCCTAGCGGGGGATCCGAGCTCCTACAATGAGCAGTTCTTC.

The chain recombines TRBV20-1 with TRBJ2-1; possibly TRBD2 for D (6 bases). V was shortened by 6 bases and J by 6 bases, with 12 bases between the two germline ends. This CDR3 comprises 12 residues. CDR1 and CDR2 from the germline V gene are DFQATT and SNEGSKA (reference sequence). The CDR3 DNA follows: TGCAGTGCAAATAGCGGTCTCAATGAGCAGTTCTTC. This gives the protein CSANSGLNEQFF.

Note on this clonotype: The germline gene is not matched at one end of the junction; a read error may be the cause. CDR3 coding DNA: TGTGCCAGCACCCAACAGGGGGCGAATTCCAATGAGCCCCAGCATTTT. Its protein is CASTQQGANSNEPQHF. This chain connects TRBV12-3 or TRBV12-4 to TRBJ1-5; 9 bases align to TRBD1. The CDR3 sequence is 16 residues long.

On this clonotype: One junction end does not reproduce the germline sequence, and a read error may be involved. V usage is TRBV28 and J usage is TRBJ1-5; a possible D gene is TRBD1 (6 bases). Germline V gene data show CDR1 as MDHEN and CDR2 as SYDVKM. The CDR3 consists of 15 residues. The CDR3 protein is CAGTEGGEGNQPQHF. The CDR3 region has the DNA TGTGCCGGCACCGAGGGGGGAGAGGGCAATCAGCCTCAGCATTTT. The variable domain in full, with the rest retrieved from reference TRBV28 and TRBJ1-5, is DVKVTQSSRYLVKRTGEKVFLECVQDMDHENMFWYRQDPGLGLRLIYFSYDVKMKEKGDIPEGYSVSREKKERFSLILESASTNQTSMYLCAGTEGGEGNQPQHFGDGTRLSIL.

The V and J genes are TRBV20-1 and TRBJ2-4; TRBD1 aligns across 7 bases. The V gene's germline CDR1 is DFQATT and CDR2 SNEGSKA (reference sequence). The CDR3 runs 13 residues. J gave up 3 bases and V 5 bases, and 4 bases lay outside the gene matches. The CDR3 coding sequence is TGCAGTGCTGGCCGGGACAGCAAAAACATTCAGTACTTC. Protein sequence: CSAGRDSKNIQYF.

Only a few counts were recorded for this clonotype. The gene calls are TRBV5-1 and TRBJ2-7; 9 bases align to TRBD1. The CDR3 runs 16 residues. V shed 3 bases and J 7 bases; nucleotides not matched to a gene: 14. The germline V gene has CDR1 SGHRS and CDR2 YFSETQ. CDR3 region: CASSSPDRGFGNEQYF. In nucleotides, the CDR3 is TGCGCCAGCAGCTCTCCTGACAGGGGGTTCGGTAATGAGCAGTACTTC.

The rearrangement joins TRBV20-1 to TRBJ1-5; tentative D call: TRBD1 (5 bases). CDR3 length equals 13 residues. Trimming took 3 bases from V and 9 from J, leaving 15 bases between them. Germline-derived CDR1 and CDR2 are DFQATT and SNEGSKA (reference sequence). The CDR3 loop reads CSASARELRPQHF. As DNA, the CDR3 is TGCAGTGCTAGTGCCAGGGAGCTTAGGCCCCAGCATTTT.

The chain is built from TRBV20-1 and TRBJ1-1; a possible D gene is TRBD1 (5 bases). Between the trimmed V and J ends, which lost 2 bases and 3 bases, there was a span of 16 bases. The CDR3 is 15 residues long. The germline V gene has CDR1 DFQATT and CDR2 SNEGSKA (reference sequence). CDR3 region: CSARPASGGDTEAFF. CDR3 DNA sequence: TGCAGTGCTAGACCGGCCTCCGGAGGGGACACTGAAGCTTTCTTT.

The V and J genes are TRBV3-1 and TRBJ2-1; no reliable D call. The germline V gene has CDR1 LGHDT and CDR2 YNNKEL (reference sequence). Trimming pared 0 bases from V and 6 bases from J, leaving 15 bases between. The CDR3 runs to 16 residues. This chain's CDR3 is CASSQDVGHDGNEQFF. The CDR3 DNA follows: TGTGCCAGCAGCCAAGATGTCGGGCACGACGGCAATGAGCAGTTCTTC.

This clonotype was counted a few times. The gene calls are TRBV4-3 and TRBJ2-1, with 8 bases identical to TRBD2. The CDR3 runs to 18 residues. V was pared by 0 bases and J by 4 bases, with 11 bases of the junction left unmatched. From germline, CDR1 is LGHNA and CDR2 YSLEER. CDR3 in amino acids: CASSQDETLAGRYNEQFF. The CDR3 DNA follows: TGCGCCAGCAGCCAAGATGAGACTTTAGCGGGGCGATACAATGAGCAGTTCTTC.

A word on this clonotype: An end of the junction does not agree with germline; a read error may underlie this. V usage is TRBV11-2 and J usage is TRBJ1-2; 8 positions agree with TRBD1. The CDR3 totals 17 residues. CDR1 is SGHAT, CDR2 FQNNGV, per germline. In DNA, the CDR3 is TGTGCCTGCAGCTTAGCTAAACTCCCGGGACAGGATAACGGCTACACCTTC. Amino acids: CACSLAKLPGQDNGYTF.

The chain recombines TRBV29-1 with TRBJ2-4; D might be TRBD1 (6 bases). The J call is uncertain, as TRBJ2-7 better fits the DNA end. The germline V gene encodes CDR1 SQVTM and CDR2 ANQGSEA. This CDR3 spans 15 amino acids. CDR3 protein: CSVELQGRMSYEQYF. In DNA, the CDR3 is TGCAGCGTTGAATTACAGGGTCGTATGTCCTACGAGCAGTACTTC.

Only a few counts were recorded for this clonotype. J is TRBJ1-6 and V is TRBV20-1; tentative D call: TRBD1 (5 bases). The CDR3 extends over 12 amino acids. V was trimmed by 6 bases and J by 10 bases, leaving 13 bases between them. Germline V CDR1 and CDR2: DFQATT, SNEGSKA (reference sequence). The CDR3 sequence: CSAQEIGSPLHF. CDR3 coding DNA: TGCAGTGCACAGGAAATTGGGTCACCCCTCCACTTT.

V usage is TRBV28 and J usage is TRBJ2-2, with TRBD2 matching over 7 bases. V lost 4 bases, J lost 5 bases, and 7 bases stayed unmatched. The germline V gene has CDR1 MDHEN and CDR2 SYDVKM. The CDR3 length is 15 residues. The CDR3 spells CASSSLRGSTGELFF. The CDR3 nucleotides read TGTGCCAGCAGTTCGCTGCGGGGGTCGACCGGGGAGCTGTTTTTT. Variable domain in full (rest from reference TRBV28 and TRBJ2-2): DVKVTQSSRYLVKRTGEKVFLECVQDMDHENMFWYRQDPGLGLRLIYFSYDVKMKEKGDIPEGYSVSREKKERFSLILESASTNQTSMYLCASSSLRGSTGELFFGEGSRLTVL.